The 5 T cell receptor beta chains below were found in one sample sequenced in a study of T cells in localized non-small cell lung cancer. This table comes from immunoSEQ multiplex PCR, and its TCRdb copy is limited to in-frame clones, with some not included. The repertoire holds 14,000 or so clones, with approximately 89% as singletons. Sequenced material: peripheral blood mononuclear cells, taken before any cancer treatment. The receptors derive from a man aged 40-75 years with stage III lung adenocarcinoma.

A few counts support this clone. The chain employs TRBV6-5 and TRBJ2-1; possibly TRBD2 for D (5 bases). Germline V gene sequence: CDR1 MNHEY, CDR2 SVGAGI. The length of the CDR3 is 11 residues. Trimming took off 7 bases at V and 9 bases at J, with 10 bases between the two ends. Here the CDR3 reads CASNSGIEQFF. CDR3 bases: TGTGCCAGCAACTCGGGGATTGAGCAGTTCTTC.

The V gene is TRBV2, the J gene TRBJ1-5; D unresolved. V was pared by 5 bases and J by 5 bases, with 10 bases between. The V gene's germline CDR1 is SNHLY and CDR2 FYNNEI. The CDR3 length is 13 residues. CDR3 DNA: TGTGCCAGCAGTTTCCACAGTGATCAGCCCCAGCATTTT. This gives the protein CASSFHSDQPQHF.

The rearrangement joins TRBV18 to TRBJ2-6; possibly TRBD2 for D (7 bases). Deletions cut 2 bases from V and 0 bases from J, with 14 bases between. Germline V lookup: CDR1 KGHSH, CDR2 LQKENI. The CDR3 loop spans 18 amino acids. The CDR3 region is CASSPYAGDYSGANVLTF. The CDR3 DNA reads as TGTGCCAGCTCACCATATGCAGGGGACTACTCTGGGGCCAACGTCCTGACTTTC.

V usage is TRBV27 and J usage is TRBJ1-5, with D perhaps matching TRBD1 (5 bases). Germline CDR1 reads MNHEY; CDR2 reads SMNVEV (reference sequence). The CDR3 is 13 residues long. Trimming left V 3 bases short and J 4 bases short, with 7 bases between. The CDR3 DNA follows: TGTGCCAGCAGTTTTGGGGGTAATCAGCCCCAGCATTTT. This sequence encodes CASSFGGNQPQHF.

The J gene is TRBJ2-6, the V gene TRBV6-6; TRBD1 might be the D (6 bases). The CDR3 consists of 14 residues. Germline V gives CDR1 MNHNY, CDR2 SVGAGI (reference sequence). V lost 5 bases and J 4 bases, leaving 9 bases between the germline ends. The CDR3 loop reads CASSGTLGANVLTF. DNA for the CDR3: TGTGCCAGCAGTGGGACACTAGGGGCCAACGTCCTGACTTTC.